This TCR beta chain was sequenced in a study of blood T cell repertoires in COVID-19. Study-level information: PBMCs, B-cell-depleted T cells, or T cells provided the cDNA or gDNA that made up the material.

The table came from immunoSEQ multiplex PCR; TCRdb's copy has only in-frame clones and leaves some out. The sample carries about 440,000 clones, less than 95% recorded once. The germline V gene encodes CDR1 SGHDN and CDR2 FVKESK. The J segment lost 1 base and the V segment lost 4 bases, leaving 9 bases of the junction unmatched. The CDR3 is 18 amino acids. This study enrolled people aged roughly 18 to 100 from roughly 24 US geographic areas. Each participant's cohort was designated according to participant-reported clinical history. What the recovered Cohort 3 donors had was two negative PCRs, clearance, or symptom resolution.

The origin of this receptor is a young man who had recovered from COVID-19. Sequencing input: PBMCs or T cells enriched from blood (not recorded which). V and J are TRBV14 and TRBJ2-7; TRBD2 agrees at 14 bases. In nucleotides, the CDR3 is TGTGCCAGCAGCCGACTAGCGGGAGGGCCGGGGAGGTCCTACGAGCAGTACTTC. Amino acids: CASSRLAGGPGRSYEQYF.